One and the same sample provided the 27 T cell receptor beta chains below, sequenced in a study of T-cell memory formation after mild COVID-19. TCRdb itself ran the 5' RACE reads through MiXCR, one entry per CDR3 protein. The sample shows roughly 150,000 distinct CDR3 sequences, more than 12% of them seen only once. The sample consisted of PBMCs or a T cell subset sorted from them (not recorded which). These receptors all stem from an adult woman who had mild COVID-19 (a few samples of this study predate the infection). Cell type and time point are not known.

This sequence joins TRBV4-3 and TRBJ2-3; the match to TRBD2 covers 10 bases. V dropped 0 bases and J dropped 0; count of bases not matched to a gene: 9. Germline V lookup: CDR1 LGHNA, CDR2 YSLEER. The CDR3 spans 19 residues. Here the CDR3 reads CASSQEPLLAGMSTDTQYF. CDR3 in DNA: TGCGCCAGCAGCCAAGAACCCTTACTAGCGGGGATGAGCACAGATACGCAGTATTTT.

This clonotype was counted between two and nine times. This CDR3 reads CASSFGTYNEKLFF. The DNA of the CDR3 is TGTGCCAGCAGTTTCGGGACATATAATGAAAAACTGTTTTTT. The chain links TRBV12-3 or TRBV12-4 to TRBJ1-4; D might be TRBD1 (6 bases). This CDR3 is 14 amino acids long. Trimming took off 3 bases at V and 4 bases at J, with 9 bases between the two ends.

The chain combines TRBV20-1 with TRBJ2-5, with 9 bases lining up with TRBD2. CDR1 and CDR2 (germline): DFQATT, SNEGSKA (reference sequence). CDR3 length: 14 amino acids. V was clipped by 5 bases and J by 6 bases; unmatched bases: 10. This chain's CDR3 is CSAGRGGGQQTQYF. The CDR3 bases are TGCAGTGCTGGGCGGGGGGGCGGTCAACAGACCCAGTACTTC.

The sample holds a few counts of this clonotype. The chain couples TRBV3-1 to TRBJ2-5; no reliable D call. Looked up from germline, CDR1 is LGHDT and CDR2 is YNNKEL (reference sequence). V lost 4 bases, J lost 1 base, and 16 bases lay in between. The CDR3 contains 16 residues. In nucleotides, the CDR3 is TGTGCCAGCAGCCCGCTTGAGAAATTGGGCCAAGAGACCCAGTACTTC. Its translation is CASSPLEKLGQETQYF.

The chain employs TRBV12-3 or TRBV12-4 and TRBJ2-5; D could derive from TRBD1 or TRBD2 (6 bases each). This CDR3 region has 15 residues. V lost 3 bases and J 6 bases, leaving 17 bases between the germline ends. The CDR3 sequence is CASSFLDRGGKTQYF. Here the CDR3 DNA reads TGTGCCAGCAGTTTCCTTGATAGAGGGGGGAAGACCCAGTACTTC.

This chain joins TRBV7-9 and TRBJ2-7, with 8 nucleotides matching TRBD1. V lost 5 bases, J lost 5 bases, and 5 bases stayed unmatched. CDR3 size: 13 residues. Germline CDR1 is SEHNR and CDR2 is FQNEAQ (reference sequence). This chain's CDR3 is CASSLDRVDEQYF. CDR3 in DNA: TGTGCCAGCAGCCTGGACAGGGTTGACGAGCAGTACTTC.

The J gene is TRBJ1-1, the V gene TRBV5-1; D gene uncertain. There are 16 residues in the CDR3. The V end lost 4 bases, the J end lost 1 base, and 17 bases lay between the germline ends. Germline V gives CDR1 SGHRS, CDR2 YFSETQ. Written as DNA, the CDR3 is TGCGCCAGCAGCCCCTGGGCTGGGGTCACGAACACTGAAGCTTTCTTT. It codes for CASSPWAGVTNTEAFF.

The gene calls are TRBV12-3 or TRBV12-4 and TRBJ2-3, with 7 positions matching TRBD1. This CDR3 is 16 amino acids long. V was clipped by 4 bases and J by 6 bases; unmatched bases: 13. The CDR3 DNA reads TGTGCCAGCAGTTGCACCCGGGACAGATGTGACGATACGCAGTATTTT. Translation gives CASSCTRDRCDDTQYF.

V gene TRBV11-2 combines with J gene TRBJ2-7; D is possibly TRBD2 (5 bases). Germline V gene sequence: CDR1 SGHAT, CDR2 FQNNGV. Trimming pared 7 bases from V and 3 bases from J, leaving 16 bases between. CDR3 length: 14 residues. The DNA of the CDR3 is TGTGCCAGCACCTCGTCGAGGGTTCTCTACGAGCAGTACTTC. As protein: CASTSSRVLYEQYF.

This clonotype was observed a handful of times. The CDR3 DNA sequence: TGTGCCAGCAGTGAAGCTCCGGGCACAGATACGCAGTATTTT. Translation: CASSEAPGTDTQYF. The chain carries TRBV2 and TRBJ2-3, with D uncertain. Germline-derived CDR1 and CDR2 are SNHLY and FYNNEI. There are 14 residues in the CDR3. Trimming removed 0 bases from V and 1 base from J, with 5 bases in between.

CDR3 DNA: TGCAGCGTTGTACGACAGGGGAACACCGGGGAGCTGTTTTTT. Translated: CSVVRQGNTGELFF. The gene calls are TRBV29-1 and TRBJ2-2; 7 bases agree with TRBD1. CDR3 size: 14 residues. CDR1 is SQVTM and CDR2 is ANQGSEA in the germline V gene. The V and J ends lost 4 bases and 1 base, in that order; junction bases with no gene match: 3.

The rearrangement joins TRBV11-2 to TRBJ2-1, with D perhaps TRBD2 (5 bases). Between the trimmed V and J ends, which lost 4 bases and 2 bases, there was a span of 15 bases. The CDR3 covers 16 residues. In germline, CDR1 is SGHAT, CDR2 FQNNGV. The CDR3 DNA follows: TGTGCCAGCAGCTACCGTGCGGGCGGCCCCTACAATGAGCAGTTCTTC. It encodes CASSYRAGGPYNEQFF.

J is TRBJ2-7 and V is TRBV7-9, with D maybe TRBD2 (6 bases). Germline lookup yields CDR1 SEHNR and CDR2 FQNEAQ (reference sequence). V lost 0 bases to trimming and J lost 10 bases, with 10 bases between them. This CDR3 region has 12 residues. The CDR3 region is CASSLATEGQYF. CDR3 DNA sequence: TGTGCCAGCAGCTTAGCGACGGAGGGACAGTACTTC.

The J gene is TRBJ2-7, the V gene TRBV4-2, with D possibly being TRBD2 (6 bases). The germline V gene has CDR1 LGHNA and CDR2 YNFKEQ. The CDR3 sequence is 17 residues long. Trimming took off 1 base at V and 2 bases at J, with 18 bases between the two ends. The CDR3 sequence: CASSQVGTQTATYEQYF. In DNA form, the CDR3 reads TGTGCCAGCAGCCAAGTCGGGACTCAGACGGCGACCTACGAGCAGTACTTC.

This clonotype has at least ten counts. The rearrangement joins TRBV5-1 to TRBJ2-2; maybe TRBD1 (5 bases). The CDR3 spans 15 residues. V was trimmed by 7 bases and J by 3 bases, leaving 16 bases between them. Germline loops: CDR1 SGHRS, CDR2 YFSETQ. The chain's CDR3 is CASQGSQAHTGELFF. CDR3 DNA: TGCGCCAGCCAAGGATCACAGGCCCACACCGGGGAGCTGTTTTTT.

The V gene is TRBV19, the J gene TRBJ1-5; D uncertain. The germline V gene has CDR1 LNHDA and CDR2 SQIVND (reference sequence). This CDR3 comprises 14 residues. The V end was cut by 5 bases, the J end by 1 base, with 9 bases between. The DNA of the CDR3 is TGTGCCAGTAGTTCGAGGATGAGCAATCAGCCCCAGCATTTT. This translates into CASSSRMSNQPQHF.

The chain employs TRBV19 and TRBJ2-1; D remains ambiguous. Germline CDR1 reads LNHDA; CDR2 reads SQIVND (reference sequence). CDR3 size: 12 residues. V lost 3 bases to trimming and J lost 6 bases, with 6 bases between them. Written as DNA, the CDR3 is TGTGCCAGTAGTATTTACCCCAATGAGCAGTTCTTC. It encodes CASSIYPNEQFF.

The chain employs TRBV7-8 and TRBJ2-3; D may be TRBD2 (6 bases). V was shortened by 5 bases and J by 6 bases, with 21 bases between the two germline ends. This CDR3 comprises 16 residues. The germline V gene encodes CDR1 SGHVS and CDR2 FQNEAQ. CDR3 sequence reads: CASSLGTRSGKDTQYF. The CDR3 nucleotides are TGTGCCAGCAGCCTCGGGACTCGCTCCGGGAAGGATACGCAGTATTTT.

This clonotype was seen only a few times. This chain connects TRBV19 to TRBJ2-7; 7 bases fit TRBD1. The CDR3 spans 13 residues. CDR1 is LNHDA and CDR2 is SQIVND in the germline V gene (reference sequence). Trimming took 4 bases from V and 6 from J; bases not matched to a gene: 6. CDR3 amino acids: CASSNVPGGEQYF. The CDR3 DNA reads as TGTGCCAGTAGTAACGTGCCAGGGGGCGAGCAGTACTTC.

This clonotype was recorded a few times. This chain connects TRBV15 to TRBJ2-1; 10 bases are shared with TRBD2. Unmatched junction bases numbered 6, after V lost 1 base and J lost 0 bases. The germline V gene has CDR1 LNHNV and CDR2 YYDKDF (reference sequence). The CDR3 has 18 amino acids. CDR3 loop: CATSRASSGGLSYNEQFF. The DNA for the CDR3 is TGTGCCACCAGCAGAGCTTCTAGCGGGGGCCTCTCCTACAATGAGCAGTTCTTC. The full variable domain, completed using reference TRBV15 and TRBJ2-1, is DAMVIQNPRYQVTQFGKPVTLSCSQTLNHNVMYWYQQKSSQAPKLLFHYYDKDFNNEADTPDNFQSRRPNTSFCFLDIRSPGLGDTAMYLCATSRASSGGLSYNEQFFGPGTRLTVL.

This clonotype was counted between two and nine times. The chain couples TRBV7-2 to TRBJ2-3; D call uncertain. The CDR3 loop spans 13 amino acids. CDR1 and CDR2 (germline): SGHTA, FQGNSA. Trimming removed 5 bases from V and 1 base from J, with 7 bases in between. The CDR3 DNA reads as TGTGCCAGCAGCCTAATACGCACAGATACGCAGTATTTT. Amino acid sequence: CASSLIRTDTQYF.

This clonotype came up a few times. The chain is built from TRBV12-3 or TRBV12-4 and TRBJ2-5; D possibly corresponds to TRBD2 (6 bases). Trimming left V 1 base short and J 7 bases short, with 10 bases between. CDR3 length: 13 residues. The CDR3 sequence is CASSLVQGGTQYF. The CDR3 DNA is TGTGCCAGCAGTTTAGTTCAGGGAGGGACCCAGTACTTC.

The chain carries TRBV12-3 or TRBV12-4 and TRBJ1-2, with a possible D match to TRBD1 (5 bases). This CDR3 has 14 amino acids. V was pared by 6 bases and J by 4 bases, with 15 bases between. CDR3 amino acids: CASRGVLTAYGYTF. In DNA form, the CDR3 reads TGTGCCAGCAGGGGGGTACTCACAGCCTATGGCTACACCTTC.

This chain joins TRBV6-1 and TRBJ2-2; D not certain. Germline V gene lookup returns CDR1 MNHNS and CDR2 SASEGT. There are 13 residues in the CDR3. Trimming removed 3 bases at V and 5 bases at J, with 7 bases between. The CDR3 here is CASSDRTTGELFF. The DNA of the CDR3 is TGTGCCAGCAGTGATAGAACTACCGGGGAGCTGTTTTTT.

This clonotype was seen only a few times. The CDR3 region is CASSLSRGGTDTQYF. CDR3 nucleotide sequence: TGCGCCAGCAGCTTATCCAGGGGAGGCACAGATACGCAGTATTTT. The chain is built from TRBV5-1 and TRBJ2-3, with D possibly TRBD1 on 6 matching bases. The CDR3 has 15 residues. CDR1 and CDR2 from the germline V gene are SGHRS and YFSETQ. V shed 2 bases and J shed 1 base, with 11 bases lying between them. The complete variable domain, with remaining parts taken from reference TRBV5-1 and TRBJ2-3, reads KAGVTQTPRYLIKTRGQQVTLSCSPISGHRSVSWYQQTPGQGLQFLFEYFSETQRNKGNFPGRFSGRQFSNSRSEMNVSTLELGDSALYLCASSLSRGGTDTQYFGPGTRLTVL.

This chain uses TRBV15 with TRBJ2-7; unclear D gene. Germline V lookup: CDR1 LNHNV, CDR2 YYDKDF (reference sequence). Trimming removed 0 bases at V and 0 bases at J, with 6 bases between. This CDR3 spans 14 amino acids. CDR3 nucleotide sequence: TGTGCCACCAGCAGAGATCTGAGCTCCTACGAGCAGTACTTC. Protein: CATSRDLSSYEQYF.

This sequence joins TRBV2 and TRBJ2-3; 7 bases match TRBD2. J lost 1 base, V lost 0 bases, and 4 bases had no gene match. Germline CDR1 and CDR2: SNHLY and FYNNEI. The CDR3 extends over 16 amino acids. CDR3: CASSEAMAGGTDTQYF. CDR3 coding DNA: TGTGCCAGCAGTGAAGCGATGGCGGGAGGCACAGATACGCAGTATTTT.